This paragraph covers one TCR beta chain sequence. The antigen is undetermined. CDR1 is MDHEN, CDR2 SYDVKM, per germline. V dropped 2 bases and J dropped 0 bases, with 17 bases sitting between them. This CDR3 contains 17 residues. Generated by immunoSEQ multiplex PCR, the TCRdb table keeps only in-frame clones and is missing some. The sample has about 2.1 million clones, 90% to 95% seen once. This specimen belongs to a study of shared clonotypes between healthy human individuals. Naive CD8 isolation took CD45RO-negative cells positively selected for CCR7 and excluded terminally differentiated effector memory CD45RA+ cells. Findings and caveats of the study: Memory subsets generally showed smaller estimated richness than naive subsets did.

The sequenced sample consisted of naive CD8+ T cells from PBMCs. The TCR sequence derives from a man aged 18 to 30 in good health. Some clones in this sample may be carry-over from other donors' samples. The V gene is TRBV28, the J gene TRBJ2-7; D is perhaps TRBD2 (6 bases). CDR3 protein: CASSLRGFGSLSYEQYF. For the CDR3, the DNA is TGTGCCAGCAGTTTACGGGGGTTTGGGTCTCTCTCCTACGAGCAGTACTTC.